A selection of T cell receptor beta chains follows, all from one sample in a study of blood T cell repertoires in COVID-19. The table came from immunoSEQ multiplex PCR; TCRdb's copy has only in-frame clones and leaves some out. This sample yields 120,000 or so clones, of which 79% are seen a single time; under 45% belongs to the top ten. The sample comprised peripheral blood. These receptors were collected from a man aged 40-49 years with active or convalescent COVID-19. The CDR3 runs from the conserved cysteine through the conserved F or W. The D gene is left open where the match is weak. Clone size is shown for a subset of rows, as once, few, many or a class of expanded clone.

d_call | clone_size | j_call | v_call | cdr3_nt | cdr3_aa
NA | NA | TRBJ1-2 | TRBV9 | TGTGCCAGCAGCGTCGATCGTGAGGGCCCAGGAGGCTACACCTTC | CASSVDREGPGGYTF
NA | NA | TRBJ2-2 | TRBV29-1 | TGCAGCGCCCGGGGTGCAGGGGGGCTAACCGGGGAGCTGTTTTTT | CSARGAGGLTGELFF
TRBD1 | NA | TRBJ2-7 | TRBV29-1 | TGCAGCGTTGAAGTACGGACAGGTAAAGAGCAGTACTTC | CSVEVRTGKEQYF
TRBD2 | NA | TRBJ2-1 | TRBV2 | TGTGCCAGCGAAAGACTAGCGGGAGCTAGTGAGCAGTTCTTC | CASERLAGASEQFF
NA | NA | TRBJ2-7 | TRBV12-3/TRBV12-4 | TGTGCCAGCAGTGTAGCTTCCAACTACGAGCAGTACTTC | CASSVASNYEQYF
TRBD1 | NA | TRBJ1-2 | TRBV6-5 | TGTGCCAGCAGTTACAGGACAGGACGTCATGGCTACACCTTC | CASSYRTGRHGYTF
NA | NA | TRBJ1-6 | TRBV6-6 | TGTGCCAGCAGACCATCCCCGGCAGCCACAGGTTCACCCCTCCACTTT | CASRPSPAATGSPLHF
TRBD2 | few | TRBJ2-7 | TRBV27 | TGTGCCAGCAGTCGCCGGGCTAGCGGCGTCCTCATAACCTACGAGCAGTACTTC | CASSRRASGVLITYEQYF
NA | NA | TRBJ1-2 | TRBV19 | TGTGCCAGTAGTATAGAAGGCAGGGGCGGCTACACCTTC | CASSIEGRGGYTF
NA | NA | TRBJ2-5 | TRBV5-4 | TGTGCCAGCAGCTCCGTAGACCAAGAGACCCAGTACTTC | CASSSVDQETQYF
TRBD1 | NA | TRBJ1-1 | TRBV4-3 | TGCGCCAGCAGCCCGGGGACAGGGCTTGAAGCTTTCTTT | CASSPGTGLEAFF
NA | NA | TRBJ1-6 | TRBV30 | TGTGCCTGGAAATCAGGTTCACCCCTCCACTTT | CAWKSGSPLHF
NA | NA | TRBJ2-1 | TRBV29-1 | TGCAGCGTTGAAGTCGGGGATGCCTACAATGAGCAGTTCTTC | CSVEVGDAYNEQFF
NA | NA | TRBJ2-2 | TRBV28 | TGTGCCAGCAGTTTGGGACATTCGACCGGGGAGCTGTTTTTT | CASSLGHSTGELFF
TRBD1 | NA | TRBJ2-7 | TRBV7-2 | TGTGCCAGCAGCCGGACAGGGGGTCCCTACGAGCAGTACTTC | CASSRTGGPYEQYF
NA | few | TRBJ2-4 | TRBV9 | TGTGCCAGCAGCGTAGCCGGGACGGACTATGATATTCAGTACTTC | CASSVAGTDYDIQYF
TRBD2 | NA | TRBJ2-7 | TRBV5-4 | TGTGCCAGCAGCCTTACGGGGGGCTACGAGCAGTACTTC | CASSLTGGYEQYF
NA | many | TRBJ2-7 | TRBV5-6 | TGTGCCAGCAGCTTGGCGGTTTACGAGCAGTACTTC | CASSLAVYEQYF
NA | NA | TRBJ2-1 | TRBV30 | TGTGCCTGGAGCATGGGACTGAAGAATGAGCAGTTCTTC | CAWSMGLKNEQFF
NA | NA | TRBJ1-1 | TRBV7-8 | TGTGCCAGTTCGGGGGGCAAGAACACTGAAGCTTTCTTT | CASSGGKNTEAFF
TRBD1 | NA | TRBJ2-7 | TRBV28 | TGTGCCAGCAGTTCCCCCGGGACAGGGGGCTACGAGCAGTACTTC | CASSSPGTGGYEQYF
TRBD1 | NA | TRBJ1-2 | TRBV6-5 | TGTGCCAGCCGGACAGGATCTAACTATGGCTACACCTTC | CASRTGSNYGYTF
TRBD2 | NA | TRBJ2-5 | TRBV9 | TGTGCCAGCAGCGTAGGGGCTAGCGGGTACCAAGAGACCCAGTACTTC | CASSVGASGYQETQYF
TRBD1 | few | TRBJ1-1 | TRBV28 | TGTGCCACGGGACGGGACAGGAACACTGAAGCTTTCTTT | CATGRDRNTEAFF
TRBD1 | NA | TRBJ2-7 | TRBV2 | TGTGCCAGCAGGGAACAGGGGGGCTCCTACGAGCAGTACTTC | CASREQGGSYEQYF
TRBD1 | once | TRBJ2-1 | TRBV6-5 | TGTGCCAGCAGCACCGGGACAGGCGGTAATGAGCAGTTCTTC | CASSTGTGGNEQFF
NA | NA | TRBJ2-5 | TRBV3-1/TRBV3-2 | TGTGCCAGCAGCCAAGGGAGGTCCCAAGAGACCCAGTACTTC | CASSQGRSQETQYF
NA | NA | TRBJ2-3 | TRBV5-1 | TGCGCCAGCAGCTTTTCCGAGGGCACAGATACGCAGTATTTT | CASSFSEGTDTQYF
TRBD1 | once | TRBJ2-7 | TRBV5-1 | TGCGCCAGCAGATCGTCAGGGGGCTTTTACGAGCAGTACTTC | CASRSSGGFYEQYF
TRBD1 | NA | TRBJ1-4 | TRBV11-2 | TGTGCCAGCAGGGGACAGTCCAATGAAAAACTGTTTTTT | CASRGQSNEKLFF
TRBD2 | NA | TRBJ2-5 | TRBV7-7 | TGTGCCAGCAGCCCTAGCGGGAGGGCCGAAGAGACCCAGTACTTC | CASSPSGRAEETQYF
TRBD1 | NA | TRBJ1-1 | TRBV28 | TGTGCCAGCGGGACAGGGAGGCCTGAAGCTTTCTTT | CASGTGRPEAFF
TRBD1 | NA | TRBJ2-7 | TRBV19 | TGTGCCAGTAGTAGGGCAGGGGGCGCCTTTTCCCTCGAGCAGTACTTC | CASSRAGGAFSLEQYF
TRBD1 | NA | TRBJ1-2 | TRBV5-5 | TGTGCCAGCAGCTTTACAGGGGTAATGGTTTATGGCTACACCTTC | CASSFTGVMVYGYTF
NA | NA | TRBJ1-2 | TRBV28 | TGTGCCAGCAGTTTAGGGTTGGCGAGGGATGGCTACACCTTC | CASSLGLARDGYTF
TRBD1 | NA | TRBJ1-4 | TRBV24-1 | TGTGCCACCAGTGAATCGACAGGGGGGGAAAAACTGTTTTTT | CATSESTGGEKLFF
TRBD2 | few | TRBJ2-7 | TRBV10-1 | TGCGCCAGCCCCCGAAACTACTTTCGGGAGGTCCTCCCTTCCTACGAGCAGTACTTC | CASPRNYFREVLPSYEQYF
NA | NA | TRBJ2-5 | TRBV11-2 | TGTGCCAGCAGCTTTGGGGGGATGTCGGAGACCCAGTACTTC | CASSFGGMSETQYF
NA | once | TRBJ1-2 | TRBV28 | TGTGCCAGCAGTTCATACAGGTCCCCTGGGTATGGCTACACCTTC | CASSSYRSPGYGYTF
NA | NA | TRBJ1-5 | TRBV7-9 | TGTGCCAGCAGCCCAGACCCGGGACGGGGGATTCAGCCCCAGCATTTT | CASSPDPGRGIQPQHF
NA | NA | TRBJ2-5 | TRBV28 | TGTGCCAGCAGTTCAACAGGGACCGGAGAGACCCAGTACTTC | CASSSTGTGETQYF
NA | NA | TRBJ2-3 | TRBV28 | TGTGCCAGCTCGAACCCGGGAACAGATACGCAGTATTTT | CASSNPGTDTQYF
NA | NA | TRBJ1-1 | TRBV6-5 | TGTGCCAGCAGTCAACAGGGTAGGGGGAACACTGAAGCTTTCTTT | CASSQQGRGNTEAFF
NA | NA | TRBJ1-1 | TRBV11-2 | TGTGCCAGCAGCTCGCTACGCACTGAAGCTTTCTTT | CASSSLRTEAFF
NA | NA | TRBJ2-1 | TRBV5-6 | TGTGCCAGCAGCTTGCTGTACAATGAGCAGTTCTTC | CASSLLYNEQFF
NA | NA | TRBJ2-5 | TRBV9 | TGTGCCAGCAGCGCCAGACTAGGCCCAGAGACCCAGTACTTC | CASSARLGPETQYF
NA | NA | TRBJ1-2 | TRBV6-5 | TGTGCCAGCAGTTACGCGGGAGTTGGCTACACCTTC | CASSYAGVGYTF
NA | NA | TRBJ1-2 | TRBV5-6 | TGTGCCAGCAGCTTGGGTAGGGGTGGCGTCGGCTACACCTTC | CASSLGRGGVGYTF
TRBD1 | NA | TRBJ2-5 | TRBV24-1 | TGTGCCACCAGTGACACCGGGACAGGGGGGCCGGGTGTTGGTGAGACCCAGTACTTC | CATSDTGTGGPGVGETQYF
NA | NA | TRBJ2-1 | TRBV5-1 | TGCGCCAGCAGCCTCTCAGGTGGGTCCTACAATGAGCAGTTCTTC | CASSLSGGSYNEQFF